This T cell receptor beta chain comes out of a study of cytomegalovirus exposure and HLA in healthy donors. Study results and limitations: Most observed TCR sequences were rare, whereas some public TCRs were detected in many donors. The authors enumerated around 150 TCR beta chains as linked to cytomegalovirus. The classifier reportedly diagnosed cytomegalovirus status with high specificity and sensitivity.

TCRdb's table, derived via immunoSEQ multiplex PCR, lists solely in-frame clones and lacks some. In the table there are roughly 150,000 clones, roughly 90% of which are singletons. CDR1 and CDR2 from the germline V gene are SGHRS and YFSETQ. The CDR3 runs 15 residues. J gave up 4 bases and V 0 bases, and 4 bases lay outside the gene matches. To note about this clone: Antigen specificity is unknown.

The TCR was taken from a man younger than 35 in good health and CMV-seropositive. The chain recombines TRBV5-1 with TRBJ2-3, with 8 positions matching TRBD1. Sequencing was performed on PBMCs. This CDR3 is CASSLGQGAPDTQYF. DNA of the CDR3: TGCGCCAGCAGCTTGGGGCAGGGGGCCCCAGATACGCAGTATTTT. Variable domain in full (rest from reference TRBV5-1 and TRBJ2-3): KAGVTQTPRYLIKTRGQQVTLSCSPISGHRSVSWYQQTPGQGLQFLFEYFSETQRNKGNFPGRFSGRQFSNSRSEMNVSTLELGDSALYLCASSLGQGAPDTQYFGPGTRLTVL.